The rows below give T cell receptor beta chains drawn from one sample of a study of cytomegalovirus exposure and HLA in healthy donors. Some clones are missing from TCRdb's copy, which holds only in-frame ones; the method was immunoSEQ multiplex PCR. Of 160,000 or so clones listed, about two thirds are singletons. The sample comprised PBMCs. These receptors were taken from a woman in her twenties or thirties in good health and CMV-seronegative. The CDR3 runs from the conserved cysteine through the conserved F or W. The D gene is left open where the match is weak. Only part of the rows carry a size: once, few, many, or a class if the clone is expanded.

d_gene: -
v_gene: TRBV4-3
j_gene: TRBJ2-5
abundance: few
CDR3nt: TGCGCCAGCAGCCAAGATAGGCGGGATGGATGGGAGACCCAGTACTTC
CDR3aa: CASSQDRRDGWETQYF

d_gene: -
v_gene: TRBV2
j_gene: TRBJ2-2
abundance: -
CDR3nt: TGTGCCAGCACCGGGACTGACACCGGGGAGCTGTTTTTT
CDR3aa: CASTGTDTGELFF

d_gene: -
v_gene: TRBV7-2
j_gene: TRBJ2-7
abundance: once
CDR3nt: TGTGCCAGCTCCCGGAGGGGCTCCTACGAGCAGTACTTC
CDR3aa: CASSRRGSYEQYF

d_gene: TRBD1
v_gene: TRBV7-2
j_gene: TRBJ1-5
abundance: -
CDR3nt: TGTGCCAGCAGCTCCCGCTCCTCAGGGGGCGGGAGTCAGCCCCAGCATTTT
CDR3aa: CASSSRSSGGGSQPQHF

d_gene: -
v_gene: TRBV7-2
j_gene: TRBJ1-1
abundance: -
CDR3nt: TGTGCCAGCAGCCCCATTTATGAGGCTTTCTTT
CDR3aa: CASSPIYEAFF

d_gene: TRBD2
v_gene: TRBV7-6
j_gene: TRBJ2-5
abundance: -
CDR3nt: TGTGCCAGCAGCCAAGGGGGACTAGCGGGGGCGGAGACCCAGTACTTC
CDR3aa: CASSQGGLAGAETQYF

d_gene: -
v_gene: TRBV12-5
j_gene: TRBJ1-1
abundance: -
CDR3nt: TGTGCTAGTGGTACAAGAGGCACTGAAGCTTTCTTT
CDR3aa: CASGTRGTEAFF

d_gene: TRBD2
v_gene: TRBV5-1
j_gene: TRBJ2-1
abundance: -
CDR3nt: TGCGCCAGCAGCTTGGGAGGAGCGGGGGTATTCAATGAGCAGTTCTTC
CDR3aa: CASSLGGAGVFNEQFF

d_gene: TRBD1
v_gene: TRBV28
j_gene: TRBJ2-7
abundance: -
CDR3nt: TGTGCCAGCAGAAGGACAGGGTCGGTCAGCGAGCAGTACTTC
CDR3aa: CASRRTGSVSEQYF

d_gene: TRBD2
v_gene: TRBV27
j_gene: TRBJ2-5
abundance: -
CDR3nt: TGTGCCAGCAGTTTGGGGCCTAGCGGGAGGGGGACCCAGTACTTC
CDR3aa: CASSLGPSGRGTQYF

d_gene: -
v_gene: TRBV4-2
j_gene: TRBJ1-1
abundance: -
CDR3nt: TGTGCCAGCAGCCCCAACGGAGCGCTTATGAACACTGAAGCTTTCTTT
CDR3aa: CASSPNGALMNTEAFF

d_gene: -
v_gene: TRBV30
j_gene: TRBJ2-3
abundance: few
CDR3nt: TGTGCCTGGAGTGCAGGAGGGTCCTTAACAGATACGCAGTATTTT
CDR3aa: CAWSAGGSLTDTQYF

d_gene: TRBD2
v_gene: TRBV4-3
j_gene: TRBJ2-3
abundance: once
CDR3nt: TGCGCCAGCAGCTGGGGACTAGCGGGAGGGCTGAACACAGATACGCAGTATTTT
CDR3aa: CASSWGLAGGLNTDTQYF

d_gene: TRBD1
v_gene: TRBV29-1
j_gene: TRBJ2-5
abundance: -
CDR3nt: TGCAGCGTTGAAGATTGGGACAGTCCAAAAGAGACCCAGTACTTC
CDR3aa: CSVEDWDSPKETQYF

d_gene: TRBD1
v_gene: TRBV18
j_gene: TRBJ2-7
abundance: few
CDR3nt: TGTGCCAGCTCACCGACAGGGGGGCTAGGCGAGCAGTACTTC
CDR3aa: CASSPTGGLGEQYF

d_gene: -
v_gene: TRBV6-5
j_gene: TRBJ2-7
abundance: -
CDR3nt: TGTGCCAGCAGTTTGCACGCTAGAGCCTACGAGCAGTACTTC
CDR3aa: CASSLHARAYEQYF

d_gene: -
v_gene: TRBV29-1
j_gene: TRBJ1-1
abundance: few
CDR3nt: TGCAGCCTTTGGATGCGGGAAGCTTTCTTT
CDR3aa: CSLWMREAFF

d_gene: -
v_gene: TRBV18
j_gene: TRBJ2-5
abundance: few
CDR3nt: TGTGCCAGCTCACCAATAATGGGGGCTCCAGAGACCCAGTACTTC
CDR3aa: CASSPIMGAPETQYF

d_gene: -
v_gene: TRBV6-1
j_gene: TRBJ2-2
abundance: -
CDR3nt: TGTGCCAGCCCCGGAGGTTCCGGGGAGCTGTTTTTT
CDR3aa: CASPGGSGELFF

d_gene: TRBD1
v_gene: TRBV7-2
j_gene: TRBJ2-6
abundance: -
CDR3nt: TGTGCCAGCAGCTGGGACAGGGCCTCTGGGGCCAACGTCCTGACTTTC
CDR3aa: CASSWDRASGANVLTF

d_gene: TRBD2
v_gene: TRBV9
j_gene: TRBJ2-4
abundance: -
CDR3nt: TGTGCCAGCGCTAGCGGGGGGTTAGCCAAAAACATTCAGTACTTC
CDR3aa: CASASGGLAKNIQYF

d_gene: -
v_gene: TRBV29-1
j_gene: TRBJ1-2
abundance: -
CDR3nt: TGCGGCTTTGCCGGGGGGATAGCTGGCTACACCTTC
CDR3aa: CGFAGGIAGYTF

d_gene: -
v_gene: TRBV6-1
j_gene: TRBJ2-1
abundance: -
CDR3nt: TGTGCCAGCAGTGAAGTCGTATCGGGAGTTTTCAATGAGCAGTTCTTC
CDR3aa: CASSEVVSGVFNEQFF

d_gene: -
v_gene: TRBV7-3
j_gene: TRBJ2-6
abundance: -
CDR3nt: TGTGCCAGCAGCTTACAGGGAACTGGGGCCAACGTCCTGACTTTC
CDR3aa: CASSLQGTGANVLTF

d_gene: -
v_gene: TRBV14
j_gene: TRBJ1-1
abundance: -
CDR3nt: TGTGCCAGCAGCCTAGGGACTAACCCTAGAGCTTTCTTT
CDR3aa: CASSLGTNPRAFF

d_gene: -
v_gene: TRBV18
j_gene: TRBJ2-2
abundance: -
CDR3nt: TGTGCCAGCTCAGCGTCAAGGGAGCTGTTTTTT
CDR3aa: CASSASRELFF

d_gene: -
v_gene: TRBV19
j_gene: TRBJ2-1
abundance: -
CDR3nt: TGTGCCAGTAGTATACAGGCCGGGAGCTCCTACAATGAGCAGTTCTTC
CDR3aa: CASSIQAGSSYNEQFF

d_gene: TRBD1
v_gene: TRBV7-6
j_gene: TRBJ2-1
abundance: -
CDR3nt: TGTGCCAGCAGCAACAGGGGGCAGAGGAATGAGCAGTTCTTC
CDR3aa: CASSNRGQRNEQFF

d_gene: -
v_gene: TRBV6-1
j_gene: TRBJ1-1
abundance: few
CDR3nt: TGTGCCAGCAGTGACGACTTCACTGAAGCTTTCTTT
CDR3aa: CASSDDFTEAFF

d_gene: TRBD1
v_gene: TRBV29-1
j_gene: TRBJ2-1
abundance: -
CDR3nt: TGCAGCGTTGAGGGACAGGGGTTTAACAATGAGCAGTTCTTC
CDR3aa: CSVEGQGFNNEQFF

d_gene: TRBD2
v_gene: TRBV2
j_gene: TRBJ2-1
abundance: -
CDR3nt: TGTGCCAGCAGTCGACTAGGGGAGGGTGAGCAGTTCTTC
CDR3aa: CASSRLGEGEQFF

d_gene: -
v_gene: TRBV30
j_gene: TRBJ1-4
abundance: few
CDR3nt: TGTGCCTGGAGTAAAGGGGGAGAAAAACTGTTTTTT
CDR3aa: CAWSKGGEKLFF

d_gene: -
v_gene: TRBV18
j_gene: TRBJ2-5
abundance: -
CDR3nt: TGTGCCAGCTCATTACAAGAGACCCAGTACTTC
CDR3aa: CASSLQETQYF

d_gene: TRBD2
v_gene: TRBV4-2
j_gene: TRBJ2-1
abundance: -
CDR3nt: TGTGCCAGCAGCCAAAGTGTTGGAACAGGAGGGCGGGGGAATGAGCAGTTCTTC
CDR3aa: CASSQSVGTGGRGNEQFF

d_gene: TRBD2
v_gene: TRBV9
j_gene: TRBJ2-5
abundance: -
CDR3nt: TGTGCCAGCAGCGTAGGGGTGGGAGGGGCCGGTGAAGAGACCCAGTACTTC
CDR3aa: CASSVGVGGAGEETQYF

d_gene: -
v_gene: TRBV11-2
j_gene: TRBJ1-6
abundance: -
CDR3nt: TGTGCCAGCAGCGTCAACCGGGACATGTATTCACCCCTCCACTTT
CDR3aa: CASSVNRDMYSPLHF

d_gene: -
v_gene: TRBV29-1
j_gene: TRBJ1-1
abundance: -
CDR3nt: TGCAGCGTTCGTCAACAGGGAGGGACGAACACTGAAGCTTTCTTT
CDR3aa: CSVRQQGGTNTEAFF

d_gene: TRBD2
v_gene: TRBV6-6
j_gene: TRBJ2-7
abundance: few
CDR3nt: TGTGCCAGCAGTCGACTAGCGACCTACGAGCAGTACTTC
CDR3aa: CASSRLATYEQYF

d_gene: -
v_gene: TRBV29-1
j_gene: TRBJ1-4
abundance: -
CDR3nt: TGCAGCGTTATAGGGGTTAATGAAAAACTGTTTTTT
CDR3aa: CSVIGVNEKLFF

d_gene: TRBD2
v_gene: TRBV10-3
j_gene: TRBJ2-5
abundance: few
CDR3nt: TGTGCCATCAGTGAGGTGGCGGGGGACTCCCAAGAGACCCAGTACTTC
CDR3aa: CAISEVAGDSQETQYF

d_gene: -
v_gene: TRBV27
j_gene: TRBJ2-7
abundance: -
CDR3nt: TGTGCCAGCAGTTCTCAGGGTGTTTTGGGGCTCTACGAGCAGTACTTC
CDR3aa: CASSSQGVLGLYEQYF

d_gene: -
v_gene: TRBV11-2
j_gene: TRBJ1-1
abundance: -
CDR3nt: TGTGCCAGCAGCTCGGAACAGATCACTGAAGCTTTCTTT
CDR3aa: CASSSEQITEAFF